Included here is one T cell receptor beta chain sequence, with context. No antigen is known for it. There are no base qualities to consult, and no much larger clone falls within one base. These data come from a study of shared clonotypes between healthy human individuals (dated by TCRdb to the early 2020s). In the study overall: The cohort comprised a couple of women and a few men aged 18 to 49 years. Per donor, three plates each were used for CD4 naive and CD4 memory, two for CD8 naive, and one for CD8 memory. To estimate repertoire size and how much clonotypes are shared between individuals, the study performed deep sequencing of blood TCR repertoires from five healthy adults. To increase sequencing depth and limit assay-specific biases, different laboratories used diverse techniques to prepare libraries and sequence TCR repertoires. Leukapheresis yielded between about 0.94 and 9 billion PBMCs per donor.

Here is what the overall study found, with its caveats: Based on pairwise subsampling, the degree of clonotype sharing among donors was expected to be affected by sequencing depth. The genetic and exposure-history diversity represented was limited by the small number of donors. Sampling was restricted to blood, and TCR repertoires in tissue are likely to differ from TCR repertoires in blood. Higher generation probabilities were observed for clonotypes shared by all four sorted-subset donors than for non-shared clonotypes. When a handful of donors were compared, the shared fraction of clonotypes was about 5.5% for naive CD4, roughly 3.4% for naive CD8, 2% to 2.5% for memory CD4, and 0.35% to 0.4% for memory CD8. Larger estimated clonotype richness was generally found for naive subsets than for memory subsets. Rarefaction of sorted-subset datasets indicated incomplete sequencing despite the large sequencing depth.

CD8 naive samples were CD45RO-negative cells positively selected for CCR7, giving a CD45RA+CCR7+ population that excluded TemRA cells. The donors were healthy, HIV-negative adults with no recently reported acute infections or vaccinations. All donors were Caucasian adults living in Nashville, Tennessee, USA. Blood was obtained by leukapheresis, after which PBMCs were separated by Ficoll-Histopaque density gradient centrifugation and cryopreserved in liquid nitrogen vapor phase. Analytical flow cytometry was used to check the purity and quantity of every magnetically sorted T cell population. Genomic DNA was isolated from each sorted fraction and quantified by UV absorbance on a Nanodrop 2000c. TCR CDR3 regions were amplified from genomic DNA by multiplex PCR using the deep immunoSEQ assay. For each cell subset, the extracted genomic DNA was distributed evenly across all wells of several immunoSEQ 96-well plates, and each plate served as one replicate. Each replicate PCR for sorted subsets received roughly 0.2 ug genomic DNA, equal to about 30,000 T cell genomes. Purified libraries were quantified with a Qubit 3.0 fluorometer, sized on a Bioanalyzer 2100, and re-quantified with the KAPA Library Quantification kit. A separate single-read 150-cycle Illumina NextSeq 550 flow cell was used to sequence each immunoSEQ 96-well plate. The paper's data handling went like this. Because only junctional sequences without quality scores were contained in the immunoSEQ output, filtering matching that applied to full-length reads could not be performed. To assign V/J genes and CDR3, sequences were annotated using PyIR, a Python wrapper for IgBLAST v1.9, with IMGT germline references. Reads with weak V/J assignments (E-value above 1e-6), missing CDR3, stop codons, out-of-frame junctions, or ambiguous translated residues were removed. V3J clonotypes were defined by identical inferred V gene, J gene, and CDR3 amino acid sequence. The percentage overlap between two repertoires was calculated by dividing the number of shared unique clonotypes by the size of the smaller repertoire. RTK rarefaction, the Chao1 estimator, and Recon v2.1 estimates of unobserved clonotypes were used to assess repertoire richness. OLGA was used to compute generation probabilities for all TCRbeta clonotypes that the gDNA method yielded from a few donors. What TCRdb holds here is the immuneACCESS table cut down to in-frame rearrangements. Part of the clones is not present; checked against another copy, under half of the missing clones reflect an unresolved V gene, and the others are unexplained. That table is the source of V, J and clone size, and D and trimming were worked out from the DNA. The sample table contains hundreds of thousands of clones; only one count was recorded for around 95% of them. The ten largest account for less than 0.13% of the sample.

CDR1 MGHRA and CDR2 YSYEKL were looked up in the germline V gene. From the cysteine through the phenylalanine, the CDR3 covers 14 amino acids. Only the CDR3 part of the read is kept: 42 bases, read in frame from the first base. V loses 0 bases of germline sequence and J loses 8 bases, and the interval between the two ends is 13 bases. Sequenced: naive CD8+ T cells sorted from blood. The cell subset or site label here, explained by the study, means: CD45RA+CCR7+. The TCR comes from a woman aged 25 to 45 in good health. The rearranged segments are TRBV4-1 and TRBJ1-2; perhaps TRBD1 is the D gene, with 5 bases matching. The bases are TGCGCCAGCAGCCAAGACAGGGCGGTTGGCGGCTACACCTTC. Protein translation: CASSQDRAVGGYTF.